This TCR beta chain was obtained from a study of blood T cell repertoires in COVID-19 (dated by TCRdb to 2020 to 2022). Regarding the complete study: Collaborator samples came from the United States, Italy and Spain and covered acute and convalescent phases of COVID-19. Samples came from the ongoing ImmuneRACE study (first 160 participants) plus 1,254 subjects from 6 global collaborators. A freely available public database, intended as a resource for researchers studying the immune response to SARS-CoV-2, is where the repertoires were released. The sample metadata nearly always contained a de-identified subject ID, COVID-19 status, age in years and sex. The prospective study material was composed of cDNA or gDNA derived from T cells, B-cell-depleted T cells, or PBMCs. The dataset comprised deeply sampled blood TCRbeta repertoires from subjects exposed to, actively infected with, or recovered from COVID-19. HLA class I and class II types, where available, came from metadata supplied by the sample provider rather than from assay-based typing. The paper's findings and limits, for the study overall: The quantity of clinical and demographic metadata differed by source and by participant and was supplied without curation.

The germline V gene (reference sequence) sets CDR1 to SEHNR and CDR2 to FQNEAQ. The CDR3 runs 16 residues from the cysteine to the phenylalanine. Solely the CDR3 DNA is kept, with 48 bases framed from the first base. The germline V and J ends show losses of 5 bases and 0 bases respectively, and no gene match explains 5 bases of the junction. This clone appeared once. Its binding antigen is unknown. Base qualities are missing; no much larger clone stands one base away. TCRbeta CDR3 regions were amplified from genomic DNA by means of the immunoSEQ Assay, a bias-controlled multiplex PCR. The authors' analysis ran thus. Nucleated cell counts per sample were estimated from amplification of reference gene primers within the assay. Sequence reads were collapsed and filtered to measure the absolute abundance of every unique TCRbeta CDR3 rearrangement. For each sample, productive Simpson clonality was calculated as the square root of Simpson's diversity index across productive rearrangements. TCRdb holds this immuneACCESS table with in-frame rearrangements only. Some clones are missing; in checked studies, unresolved V genes explain under half, and the rest has no known cause. V, J and clone size were drawn from that table, and D and trimming were deduced from the DNA. Across this sample there are approximately 200,000 clones, with 94% seen only once. 0.6% to 0.9% of the sample rests with the top ten.

One collaborating source in Seattle enrolled patients during active infection and followed them longitudinally through the course of disease. The collaborating institutions used their own protocols to collect whole blood in K2EDTA tubes. For TCRbeta analysis, collaborators shipped samples in one of three forms: frozen whole blood, isolated PBMCs, or DNA extracted from either of those sample types. The chain is assembled from TRBV7-9 and TRBJ2-3, with TRBD1 identical over 10 junction bases. The receptor was derived from a man younger than 45 with COVID-19, enrolled during active disease. Sequencing input: peripheral blood. CDR3 protein: CASSARQGASTDTQYF. At the DNA level, the sequence is TGTGCCAGCAGCGCCAGACAGGGGGCGAGCACAGATACGCAGTATTTT.